The clone carrying this T cell receptor (beta chain) was seen a handful of times. The CDR3 sequence is 15 residues long. V lost 7 bases, J lost 0 bases, and 15 bases lay in between. Germline values: CDR1 MNHGY, CDR2 SAAAGT. The data were produced by immunoSEQ multiplex PCR, yet TCRdb's version contains in-frame clones alone and is incomplete. The sample carries around 1,400 clones, 25% recorded once. The data were taken from a study of T cells in localized non-small cell lung cancer. V is TRBV6-8 and J is TRBJ1-1; D unclear. The receptor was derived from a man aged 35 to 69 with stage II squamous cell lung carcinoma. The sample was lung tumor tissue, taken before any cancer treatment. CDR3 in DNA: TGTGCCAGCAAAGAGACCCTTGGCATGAACACTGAAGCTTTCTTT. Translated, it gives CASKETLGMNTEAFF.